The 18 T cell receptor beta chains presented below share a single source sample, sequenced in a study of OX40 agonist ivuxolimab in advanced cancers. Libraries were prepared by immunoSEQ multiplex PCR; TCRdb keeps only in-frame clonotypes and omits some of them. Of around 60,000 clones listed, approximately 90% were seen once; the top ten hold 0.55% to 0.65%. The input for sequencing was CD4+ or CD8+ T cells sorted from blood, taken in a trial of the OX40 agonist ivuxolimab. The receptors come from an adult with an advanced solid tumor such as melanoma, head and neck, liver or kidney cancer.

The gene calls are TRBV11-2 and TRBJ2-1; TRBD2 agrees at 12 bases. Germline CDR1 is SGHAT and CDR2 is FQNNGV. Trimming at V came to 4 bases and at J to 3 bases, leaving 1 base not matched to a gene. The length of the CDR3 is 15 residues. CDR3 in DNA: TGTGCCAGCAGCTCGGGACTAGCGGGCTACAATGAGCAGTTCTTC. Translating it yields CASSSGLAGYNEQFF.

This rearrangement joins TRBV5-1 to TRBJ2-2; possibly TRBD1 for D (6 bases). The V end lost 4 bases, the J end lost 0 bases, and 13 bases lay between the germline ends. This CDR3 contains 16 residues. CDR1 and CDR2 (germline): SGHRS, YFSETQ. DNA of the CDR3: TGCGCCAGCAGCGGTCCCGGGACAACGAACACCGGGGAGCTGTTTTTT. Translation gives CASSGPGTTNTGELFF.

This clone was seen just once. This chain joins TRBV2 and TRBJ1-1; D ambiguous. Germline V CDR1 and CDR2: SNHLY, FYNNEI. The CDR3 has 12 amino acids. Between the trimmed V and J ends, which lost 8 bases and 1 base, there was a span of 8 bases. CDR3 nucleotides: TGTGCCAGCGGCCCAGGGAACACTGAAGCTTTCTTT. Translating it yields CASGPGNTEAFF.

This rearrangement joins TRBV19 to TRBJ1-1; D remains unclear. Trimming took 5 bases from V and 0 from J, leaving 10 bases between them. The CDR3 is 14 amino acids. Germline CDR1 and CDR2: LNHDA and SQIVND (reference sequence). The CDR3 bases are TGTGCCAGTAGTCCCCTGTGGATGAACACTGAAGCTTTCTTT. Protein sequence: CASSPLWMNTEAFF.

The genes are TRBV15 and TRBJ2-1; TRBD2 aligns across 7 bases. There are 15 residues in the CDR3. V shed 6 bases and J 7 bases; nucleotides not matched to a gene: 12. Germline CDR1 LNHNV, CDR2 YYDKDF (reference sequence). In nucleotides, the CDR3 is TGTGCCACCAGTATCTCTAGCGGTACTATAAATGAGCAGTTCTTC. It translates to CATSISSGTINEQFF. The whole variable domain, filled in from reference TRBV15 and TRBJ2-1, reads DAMVIQNPRYQVTQFGKPVTLSCSQTLNHNVMYWYQQKSSQAPKLLFHYYDKDFNNEADTPDNFQSRRPNTSFCFLDIRSPGLGDTAMYLCATSISSGTINEQFFGPGTRLTVL.

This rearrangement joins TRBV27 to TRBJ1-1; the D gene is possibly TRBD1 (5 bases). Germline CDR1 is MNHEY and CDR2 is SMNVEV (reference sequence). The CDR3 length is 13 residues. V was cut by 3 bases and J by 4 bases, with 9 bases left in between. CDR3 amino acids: CASSFLGVTEAFF. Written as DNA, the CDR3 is TGTGCCAGCAGTTTCCTAGGGGTCACTGAAGCTTTCTTT.

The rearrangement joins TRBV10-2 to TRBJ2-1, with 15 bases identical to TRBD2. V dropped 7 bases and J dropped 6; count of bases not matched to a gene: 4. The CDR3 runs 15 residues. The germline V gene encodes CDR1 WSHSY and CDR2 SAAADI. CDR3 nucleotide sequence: TGCGCCAGCACTCCGGGACTAGCGGGAGGCAATGAGCAGTTCTTC. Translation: CASTPGLAGGNEQFF.

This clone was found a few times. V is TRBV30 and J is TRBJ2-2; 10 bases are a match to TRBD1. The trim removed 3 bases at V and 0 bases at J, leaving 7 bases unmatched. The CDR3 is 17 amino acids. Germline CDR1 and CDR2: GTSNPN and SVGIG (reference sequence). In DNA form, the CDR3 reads TGTGCCTGGAGCCGGGACAGGGGTCGAGCGAACACCGGGGAGCTGTTTTTT. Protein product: CAWSRDRGRANTGELFF.

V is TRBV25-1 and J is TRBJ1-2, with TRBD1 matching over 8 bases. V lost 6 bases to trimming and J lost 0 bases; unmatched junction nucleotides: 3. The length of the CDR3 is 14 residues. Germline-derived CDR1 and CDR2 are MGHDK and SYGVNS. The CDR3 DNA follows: TGTGCCAGCAGATCGACAGGGGCTAACTATGGCTACACCTTC. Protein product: CASRSTGANYGYTF.

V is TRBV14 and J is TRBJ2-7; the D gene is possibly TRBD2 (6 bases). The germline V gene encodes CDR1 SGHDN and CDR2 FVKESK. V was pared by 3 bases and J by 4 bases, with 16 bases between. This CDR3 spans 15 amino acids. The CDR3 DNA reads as TGTGCCAGCAGCCAGGTCGACGGGAGCAGGTACGAGCAGTACTTC. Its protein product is CASSQVDGSRYEQYF.

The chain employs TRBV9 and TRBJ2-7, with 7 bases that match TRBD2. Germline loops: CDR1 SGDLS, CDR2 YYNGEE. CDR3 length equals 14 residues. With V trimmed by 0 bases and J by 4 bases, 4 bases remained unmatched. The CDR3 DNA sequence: TGTGCCAGCAGCGTAGCACCCGGGGGGTACGAGCAGTACTTC. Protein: CASSVAPGGYEQYF. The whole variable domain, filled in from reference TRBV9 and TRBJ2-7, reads DSGVTQTPKHLITATGQRVTLRCSPRSGDLSVYWYQQSLDQGLQFLIQYYNGEERAKGNILERFSAQQFPDLHSELNLSSLELGDSALYFCASSVAPGGYEQYFGPGTRLTVT.

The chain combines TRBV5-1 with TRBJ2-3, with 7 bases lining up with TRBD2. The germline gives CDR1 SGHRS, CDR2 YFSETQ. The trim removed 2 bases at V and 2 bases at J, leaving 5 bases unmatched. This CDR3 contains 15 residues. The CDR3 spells CASSLAGGFTDTQYF. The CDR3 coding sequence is TGCGCCAGCAGCTTAGCCGGGGGGTTCACAGATACGCAGTATTTT. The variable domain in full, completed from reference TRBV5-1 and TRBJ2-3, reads KAGVTQTPRYLIKTRGQQVTLSCSPISGHRSVSWYQQTPGQGLQFLFEYFSETQRNKGNFPGRFSGRQFSNSRSEMNVSTLELGDSALYLCASSLAGGFTDTQYFGPGTRLTVL.

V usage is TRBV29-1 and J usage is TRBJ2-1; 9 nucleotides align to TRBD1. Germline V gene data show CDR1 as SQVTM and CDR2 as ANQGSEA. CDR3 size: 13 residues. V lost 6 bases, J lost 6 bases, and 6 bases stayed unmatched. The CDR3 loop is CSVGTGISNEQFF. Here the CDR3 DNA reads TGCAGCGTCGGGACAGGGATTAGCAATGAGCAGTTCTTC.

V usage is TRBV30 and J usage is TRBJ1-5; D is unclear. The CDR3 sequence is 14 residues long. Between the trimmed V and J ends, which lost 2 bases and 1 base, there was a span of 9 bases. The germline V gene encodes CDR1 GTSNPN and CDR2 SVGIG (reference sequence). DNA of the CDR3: TGTGCCTGGAGTCCGACGGCGAGCAATCAGCCCCAGCATTTT. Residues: CAWSPTASNQPQHF.

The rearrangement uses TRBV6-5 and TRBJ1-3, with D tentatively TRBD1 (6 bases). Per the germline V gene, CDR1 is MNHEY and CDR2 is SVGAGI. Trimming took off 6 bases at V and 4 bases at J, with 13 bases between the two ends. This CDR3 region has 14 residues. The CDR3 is CASRSGTSGNTIYF. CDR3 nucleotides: TGTGCCAGCAGGTCCGGGACATCCGGAAACACCATATATTTT.

This chain's CDR3 is CASSPGYEDEKLFF. DNA of the CDR3: TGTGCCAGCAGTCCAGGGTATGAAGATGAAAAACTGTTTTTT. This chain links TRBV6-1 with TRBJ1-4; D may be TRBD1 (5 bases). CDR1 is MNHNS and CDR2 is SASEGT in the germline V gene. The CDR3 is 14 amino acids. V lost 5 bases and J 6 bases, leaving 13 bases between the germline ends.

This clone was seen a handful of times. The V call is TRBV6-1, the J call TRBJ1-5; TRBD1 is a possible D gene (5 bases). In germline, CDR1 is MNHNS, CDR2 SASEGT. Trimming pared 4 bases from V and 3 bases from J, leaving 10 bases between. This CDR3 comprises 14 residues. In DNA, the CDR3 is TGTGCCAGCAGTGGGCAGGGCGTCAATCAGCCCCAGCATTTT. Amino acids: CASSGQGVNQPQHF.

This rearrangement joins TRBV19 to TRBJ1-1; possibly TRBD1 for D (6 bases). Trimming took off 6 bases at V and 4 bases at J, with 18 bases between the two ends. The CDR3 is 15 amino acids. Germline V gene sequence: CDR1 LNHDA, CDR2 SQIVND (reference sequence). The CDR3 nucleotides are TGTGCCAGTAGCCCGGGAGGGGGGCAGGGCACTGAAGCTTTCTTT. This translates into CASSPGGGQGTEAFF. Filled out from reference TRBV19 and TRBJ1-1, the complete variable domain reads DGGITQSPKYLFRKEGQNVTLSCEQNLNHDAMYWYRQDPGQGLRLIYYSQIVNDFQKGDIAEGYSVSREKKESFPLTVTSAQKNPTAFYLCASSPGGGQGTEAFFGQGTRLTVV.